The TCR beta chain described here comes from a study of cytomegalovirus exposure and HLA in healthy donors. For the study at large: Roughly 89 million unique TCR sequences came from HLA-typed donors in an early release. Study conclusions and caveats: Per a later analysis, about 17,000 TCR beta sequences showed association with HLA alleles at 0.05 false discovery rate.

The PCR ran on 60 Vbeta and 13 Jbeta primers. Data came from immunoSEQ multiplex PCR; TCRdb stores just in-frame clones and leaves some out. The top ten hold 11% of the sample, which has approximately 70,000 clones, 74% seen once. The length of the CDR3 is 15 residues. Trimming cost V 6 bases and J 5 bases; bases outside gene matches: 9. CDR1 is SNHLY, CDR2 FYNNEI, per germline. Of note for this clone: The target antigen is unknown.

Healthy bone marrow donors made up the cohort. Sequenced input: PBMCs. This rearrangement joins TRBV2 to TRBJ2-5; 10 nucleotides align to TRBD1. The sequence was obtained from an older woman in good health and CMV-seropositive. Written as DNA, the CDR3 is TGTGCCAGCAGCTGGGACAGGGGAGGAGAGGAGACCCAGTACTTC. Translated, it gives CASSWDRGGEETQYF.